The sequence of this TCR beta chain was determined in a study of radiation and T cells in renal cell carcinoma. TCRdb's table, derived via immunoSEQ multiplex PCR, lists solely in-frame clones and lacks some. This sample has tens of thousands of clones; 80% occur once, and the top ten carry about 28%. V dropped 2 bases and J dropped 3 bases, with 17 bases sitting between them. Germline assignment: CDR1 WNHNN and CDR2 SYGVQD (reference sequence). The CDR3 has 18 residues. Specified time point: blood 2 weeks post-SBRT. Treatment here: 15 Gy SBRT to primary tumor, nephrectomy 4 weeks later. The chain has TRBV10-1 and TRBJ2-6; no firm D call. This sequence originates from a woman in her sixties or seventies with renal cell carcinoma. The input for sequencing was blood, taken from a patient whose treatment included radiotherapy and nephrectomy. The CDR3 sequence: CASSEPWTVVLGANVLTF. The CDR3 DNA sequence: TGCGCCAGCAGTGAGCCATGGACGGTGGTGCTTGGGGCCAACGTCCTGACTTTC.